A selection of T cell receptor beta chains follows, all from one sample in a study of blood T cell repertoires in COVID-19. Some clones are missing from TCRdb's copy, which holds only in-frame ones; the method was immunoSEQ multiplex PCR. Altogether about 75,000 clones are present, approximately 90% being singletons, with the ten largest covering under 25%. The sample comprised peripheral blood. The receptor set was obtained from a human donor in a cohort sampled during active COVID-19. CDR3s include the opening cysteine and the closing phenylalanine or tryptophan.

V	J	CDR3
TRBV28	TRBJ2-7	CASRFPLTYEQYF
TRBV5-1	TRBJ1-2	CASSLEEGQTNYGYTF
TRBV28	TRBJ1-4	CASSFIGGGGIGEKLFF
TRBV28	TRBJ1-5	CASSLSQGNNQPQHF
TRBV2	TRBJ2-5	CASNRGLQETQYF
TRBV7-9	TRBJ2-5	CASRPPGAHQETQYF
TRBV7-2	TRBJ2-1	CASSLSGGRGEQFF
TRBV23-1	TRBJ1-2	CASSQIPNRGEASGYTF
TRBV9	TRBJ2-1	CASSVLAGSGNEQFF
TRBV5-1	TRBJ1-1	CASSLEGQGGTEAFF
TRBV5-4	TRBJ2-5	CASSLGELQETQYF
TRBV7-9	TRBJ2-1	CASSTRDYNEQFF
TRBV6-5	TRBJ2-1	CASSYSGAGANSEQFF
TRBV6-6	TRBJ1-4	CASSQDRRVNEKLFF
TRBV7-2	TRBJ2-1	CASSSRQAHNEQFF
TRBV10-2	TRBJ2-2	CASRELAAGELFF
TRBV3-1/TRBV3-2	TRBJ2-7	CASSLSGGGRNEQYF
TRBV5-6	TRBJ2-1	CASSPALRLAGDDEQFF
TRBV6-6	TRBJ1-4	CASSADLLEKLFF
TRBV19	TRBJ1-5	CASSIGQTNNQPQHF
TRBV19	TRBJ2-2	CASSPRLAGSLGELFF
TRBV13	TRBJ2-7	CASSLRQGLAYEQYF
TRBV9	TRBJ2-2	CASSVGGGGAGELFF
TRBV19	TRBJ1-1	CASTVDRRSDTEAFF
TRBV29-1	TRBJ1-3	CSVEAGGRANTIYF
TRBV4-1	TRBJ2-2	CASRQSNVAGGHGGELFF
TRBV28	TRBJ1-1	CASSPQVTPTEAFF
TRBV11-2	TRBJ2-3	CASSLDMTDTQYF
TRBV5-1	TRBJ2-2	CASSWGGANTGELFF
TRBV6-5	TRBJ2-1	CASSYGGGGSYNEQFF
TRBV7-3	TRBJ2-7	CASSQSPGYEQYF
TRBV10-1	TRBJ2-1	CASMRTGTGGFNEQFF
TRBV6-2/TRBV6-3	TRBJ2-7	CASSSTYEQYF
TRBV6-2/TRBV6-3	TRBJ1-2	CASSYGQGKYYGYTF
TRBV5-4	TRBJ2-1	CASSLPGGTYNEQFF
TRBV14	TRBJ2-1	CASSQRAGAQAGFDEQFF
TRBV27	TRBJ1-5	CASSHFGQGNQPQHF
TRBV5-4	TRBJ2-5	CASSLGLAGGLQETQYF
TRBV27	TRBJ2-7	CASRKGTGGEYEQYF
TRBV21-1	TRBJ2-7	CASSRLWPSYEQYF
TRBV4-3	TRBJ1-3	CASSQVYRGHIGNTIYF
TRBV6-2/TRBV6-3	TRBJ2-7	CASSYDATGSYEQYF
TRBV4-3	TRBJ1-1	CVSSQETRDSEAFF
TRBV27	TRBJ2-1	CASSPGTGYNEQFF
TRBV18	TRBJ2-5	CASSPGQQETQYF
TRBV10-3	TRBJ1-1	CAISAGVDTEAFF
TRBV2	TRBJ2-3	CASRWAGSTDTQYF
TRBV7-2	TRBJ2-2	CASSFSGGSIPGELFF
TRBV7-2	TRBJ2-3	CASSQTSGGAMSDTQYF
TRBV1	TRBJ1-4	CTSSQPTGAGGATNEKLFF
TRBV6-5	TRBJ2-7	CASILGGSYEQYF